This T cell receptor (beta chain) came from a study of blood T cell repertoires in COVID-19. Turning to the study itself: PBMCs, B-cell-depleted T cells, or T cells provided the cDNA or gDNA that made up the material.

Seattle patients were enrolled during active infection and followed longitudinally. The CDR3 is made up of 12 amino acids. With 6 bases removed from V and 3 bases from J, the gap between germline ends came to 5 bases. CDR1 and CDR2 from the germline V gene are KGHSH and LQKENI. Source study methods: From reference gene primer amplification, estimates of nucleated cell counts were derived. Assay used: immunoSEQ multiplex PCR; TCRdb lists only in-frame clones, some missing. V, J and clone size reflect that table, while D and trimming were determined from the DNA. Counted here are about 95,000 clones, roughly nine tenths occurring once; the ten biggest clones make up 2.7%.

The TCR was taken from a man in his forties or fifties with COVID-19, enrolled during active disease. The rearrangement joins TRBV18 to TRBJ2-2; D is possibly TRBD1 (5 bases). Sequencing was carried out using peripheral blood. The CDR3 loop reads CASSRDTGELFF. The CDR3 bases are TGTGCCAGCTCCAGGGACACCGGGGAGCTGTTTTTT.